One sample yielded the 8 T cell receptor beta chains listed below, sequenced in a study of OX40 agonist ivuxolimab in advanced cancers. Measured with immunoSEQ multiplex PCR; TCRdb has only the in-frame clones, and not every one. Of about 80,000 clones in the sample, roughly 84% were seen once. Material: CD4+ or CD8+ T cells sorted from blood, obtained in a trial of the OX40 agonist ivuxolimab. Source of these receptors: an adult with an advanced solid tumor such as melanoma, head and neck, liver or kidney cancer.

The V call is TRBV29-1, the J call TRBJ2-6; D gene ambiguous. The CDR3 runs to 14 residues. The V gene's germline CDR1 is SQVTM and CDR2 ANQGSEA. The germline V and J ends were trimmed by 7 bases and 2 bases, with 12 bases remaining between them. Here the CDR3 DNA reads TGCAGCGCCATACTCCAGCCTGGGGCCAACGTCCTGACTTTC. As protein: CSAILQPGANVLTF.

The chain couples TRBV28 to TRBJ1-3; D remains unclear. V was clipped by 9 bases and J by 0 bases, with 9 bases between them. This CDR3 is built from 13 residues. Germline V CDR1 and CDR2: MDHEN, SYDVKM. The CDR3, as DNA: TGTGCCAGTGCGCTTTTCTCTGGAAACACCATATATTTT. Translating gives CASALFSGNTIYF.

The CDR3 spells CASSLRPDHNEKLFF. The CDR3 nucleotides are TGCGCCAGCAGCTTGAGACCAGATCATAATGAAAAACTGTTTTTT. This chain links TRBV5-1 with TRBJ1-4; D is undetermined. The V and J ends lost 1 base and 4 bases respectively, with 11 bases between them. There are 15 residues in the CDR3. The germline V gene has CDR1 SGHRS and CDR2 YFSETQ.

This clone occurred a few times. This chain links TRBV19 with TRBJ2-3, with D perhaps matching TRBD2 (6 bases). The CDR3 sequence is 18 residues long. CDR1 and CDR2 (germline): LNHDA, SQIVND (reference sequence). V was cut by 5 bases and J by 2 bases, with 23 bases left in between. The CDR3 is CASSFLPGTRQTTDTQYF. The CDR3 DNA reads TGTGCCAGTAGTTTCCTGCCCGGGACTCGGCAAACCACAGATACGCAGTATTTT.

This chain joins TRBV19 and TRBJ1-1; D is possibly TRBD1 (5 bases). The CDR3 runs 14 residues. The V gene's germline CDR1 is LNHDA and CDR2 SQIVND (reference sequence). V was pared by 5 bases and J by 1 base, with 11 bases between. The CDR3 loop reads CASSPRAENTEAFF. The CDR3 bases are TGTGCCAGTAGTCCCAGGGCGGAGAACACTGAAGCTTTCTTT.

The chain employs TRBV9 and TRBJ2-1, with D unresolved. CDR1 and CDR2 (germline): SGDLS, YYNGEE. The ends were cut back, 0 bases at V and 5 bases at J, with 12 bases in the middle. The CDR3 extends over 15 amino acids. The CDR3 region is CASSVGGFRNNEQFF. The CDR3 DNA is TGTGCCAGCAGCGTAGGGGGATTCCGGAACAATGAGCAGTTCTTC.

The V gene is TRBV5-4, the J gene TRBJ2-5; tentatively, D is TRBD2 (6 bases). The end of the DNA fits TRBJ2-7 better, so the J call may be wrong. This CDR3 is 14 amino acids long. Germline values: CDR1 SGHNT, CDR2 YYREEE (reference sequence). CDR3 loop: CASSLYGGNYEQYF. The CDR3 coding sequence is TGTGCCAGCAGCCTTTACGGGGGAAACTACGAGCAGTACTTC.

This clone was seen once. This chain links TRBV4-2 with TRBJ1-4; D perhaps matches TRBD1 (6 bases). Germline-derived CDR1 and CDR2 are LGHNA and YNFKEQ. The CDR3 spans 15 residues. Between the trimmed V and J ends, which lost 2 bases and 11 bases, there was a span of 18 bases. CDR3 sequence: CASSQWAGEGGKLFF. The DNA of the CDR3 is TGTGCCAGCAGCCAATGGGCGGGGGAGGGGGGGAAACTGTTTTTT.